The 25 T cell receptor beta chains in this list originate from one sample, sequenced in a study of cytomegalovirus exposure and HLA in healthy donors. It was with 60 Vbeta and 13 Jbeta primers that the PCR ran. TCRdb keeps only in-frame clones here, not all; method: immunoSEQ multiplex PCR. The listing records about 160,000 clones. Specimen: PBMCs. These TCRs come from a man aged 25-45 years in good health and CMV-seronegative.

The chain couples TRBV18 to TRBJ2-4; 7 positions match TRBD2. V lost 1 base, J lost 6 bases, and 6 bases stayed unmatched. The CDR3 has 15 amino acids. CDR1 is KGHSH and CDR2 is LQKENI in the germline V gene. The CDR3 bases are TGTGCCAGCTCACCACGGGACTATCCAGCAAACATTCAGTACTTC. It is translated as CASSPRDYPANIQYF.

This chain links TRBV9 with TRBJ2-1; no clear D gene. Germline V gene sequence: CDR1 SGDLS, CDR2 YYNGEE. The CDR3 length is 12 residues. V shed 5 bases and J shed 2 bases, with 5 bases lying between them. The DNA of the CDR3 is TGTGCCAGCAGTGTCACCTACAATGAGCAGTTCTTC. Its translation is CASSVTYNEQFF.

The chain carries TRBV29-1 and TRBJ2-7, with 7 bases fitting TRBD1. Germline V gene data show CDR1 as SQVTM and CDR2 as ANQGSEA. The V gene end was trimmed by 4 bases and the J gene end by 4 bases; junction bases not matched to a gene: 7. The CDR3 has 13 amino acids. CDR3 sequence reads: CSVVPGGKYEQYF. The CDR3 bases are TGCAGCGTTGTCCCAGGGGGAAAGTACGAGCAGTACTTC.

The gene calls are TRBV10-1 and TRBJ2-7, with 9 bases identical to TRBD1. This CDR3 is built from 14 residues. Germline V gives CDR1 WNHNN, CDR2 SYGVQD (reference sequence). Germline trimming cut 5 bases from V and 3 bases from J; bases unmatched to any gene: 5. The CDR3 nucleotides read TGCGCCAGCAGTAACAGGGGGCCTAGCTACGAGCAGTACTTC. It specifies CASSNRGPSYEQYF.

The CDR3 DNA sequence: TGTGCCATCAGTGAGTCGAGACAGGGGATCGGGGGCTACTACGGCGAGCAGTACTTC. It translates to CAISESRQGIGGYYGEQYF. This chain links TRBV10-3 with TRBJ2-7; 8 nucleotides line up with TRBD1. The germline CDR1 and CDR2 sequences are ENHRY and SYGVKD. V lost 0 bases to trimming and J lost 6 bases; unmatched junction nucleotides: 19. CDR3 size: 19 residues.

V usage is TRBV7-2 and J usage is TRBJ2-7; 10 bases are shared with TRBD2. The germline gives CDR1 SGHTA, CDR2 FQGNSA. The CDR3 totals 17 residues. V trimming: 1 base; J trimming: 2 bases; junction bases outside the gene matches: 8. The CDR3 spells CASSLDWASGSAYEQYF. The CDR3 bases are TGTGCCAGCAGCTTAGATTGGGCTAGCGGGAGTGCCTACGAGCAGTACTTC.

The J gene is TRBJ1-1, the V gene TRBV6-4; D is unclear. The CDR3 consists of 13 residues. V was pared by 6 bases and J by 3 bases, with 11 bases between. CDR1 and CDR2 from the germline V gene are MRHNA and SNTAGT. The CDR3 is CASSTQVDTEAFF. Here the CDR3 DNA reads TGTGCCAGCAGCACCCAGGTTGACACTGAAGCTTTCTTT.

The CDR3 loop reads CASSFSGGETQYF. Here the CDR3 DNA reads TGTGCCAGCAGCTTCTCTGGGGGGGAGACCCAGTACTTC. The chain couples TRBV5-4 to TRBJ2-5, with D perhaps matching TRBD2 (6 bases). Germline values: CDR1 SGHNT, CDR2 YYREEE (reference sequence). The CDR3 covers 13 residues. Trimming took off 2 bases at V and 5 bases at J, with 10 bases between the two ends.

The rearrangement uses TRBV12-5 and TRBJ1-2, with 8 bases identical to TRBD1. This CDR3 is 13 amino acids long. With V trimmed by 1 base and J by 7 bases, 2 bases remained unmatched. CDR1 LGHNT and CDR2 FRNRAP come from the germline V gene. DNA of the CDR3: TGTGCTAGTGGTTTGGGGACAGGGACTGGCTACACCTTC. Protein product: CASGLGTGTGYTF.

This chain uses TRBV5-6 with TRBJ2-5, with 14 bases fitting TRBD2. The CDR3 has 16 amino acids. Germline loops: CDR1 SGHDT, CDR2 YYEEEE. The V gene end was trimmed by 0 bases and the J gene end by 3 bases; junction bases not matched to a gene: 1. CDR3 sequence: CASSLVGLAGEETQYF. In DNA form, the CDR3 reads TGTGCCAGCAGCTTGGTGGGACTAGCGGGAGAAGAGACCCAGTACTTC.

The chain carries TRBV27 and TRBJ2-5; 7 nucleotides match TRBD2. The length of the CDR3 is 14 residues. Germline V gives CDR1 MNHEY, CDR2 SMNVEV (reference sequence). With V trimmed by 6 bases and J by 6 bases, 10 bases remained unmatched. CDR3 loop: CASSQYGGEQTQYF. The CDR3 nucleotides read TGTGCCAGCAGCCAATATGGGGGGGAACAGACCCAGTACTTC.

The chain carries TRBV29-1 and TRBJ2-2; maybe TRBD1 (5 bases). V lost 1 base to trimming and J lost 4 bases, with 13 bases between them. Germline-derived CDR1 and CDR2 are SQVTM and ANQGSEA. This CDR3 spans 15 amino acids. The CDR3 loop is CSVEGSDRSTGELFF. In DNA form, the CDR3 reads TGCAGCGTTGAAGGGAGTGACAGATCCACCGGGGAGCTGTTTTTT.

The chain links TRBV9 to TRBJ1-3; TRBD1 might be the D (5 bases). This CDR3 is built from 15 residues. Per germline, CDR1 SGDLS and CDR2 YYNGEE. V dropped 4 bases and J dropped 0 bases, with 11 bases sitting between them. For the CDR3, the DNA is TGTGCCAGCAGCATTGACAGCTACTCTGGAAACACCATATATTTT. This sequence encodes CASSIDSYSGNTIYF.

This sequence joins TRBV29-1 and TRBJ2-2; tentatively, D is TRBD1 (8 bases). There are 17 residues in the CDR3. With 6 bases removed from V and 1 base from J, the gap between germline ends came to 21 bases. From germline, CDR1 is SQVTM and CDR2 ANQGSEA. In DNA, the CDR3 is TGCAGCGTGAGGACAGGGTTGAGCGGGATGAACACCGGGGAGCTGTTTTTT. Translating gives CSVRTGLSGMNTGELFF.

The CDR3 bases are TGCGCCAGCGGATTAACTAGCGGGAGGACGAACAATGAGCAGTTCTTC. Translating it yields CASGLTSGRTNNEQFF. This chain connects TRBV5-1 to TRBJ2-1, with 12 bases aligning to TRBD2. CDR1 is SGHRS, CDR2 YFSETQ, per germline. V shed 7 bases, J shed 5 bases, and the junction held 10 bases outside the gene matches. The CDR3 spans 16 residues.

As to this clone: A junction end diverges from the germline sequence, so it may reflect a read error. V and J are TRBV4-2 and TRBJ2-7, with a weak D call TRBD1 (6 bases). From germline, CDR1 is LGHNA and CDR2 YNFKEQ. This CDR3 comprises 15 residues. The DNA for the CDR3 is TGTGCCAGCAGCCAAGTGGAACAGGGCTCCCACGAGCAGTACTTC. Its protein is CASSQVEQGSHEQYF.

The V and J genes are TRBV27 and TRBJ2-3; 9 nucleotides match TRBD2. Germline CDR1 reads MNHEY; CDR2 reads SMNVEV (reference sequence). Losses at the gene ends were 7 bases for V and 0 bases for J; bases not matched to a gene: 2. The CDR3 is 14 residues long. In DNA, the CDR3 is TGTGCCAGCACAACTAGCGGGAGCACAGATACGCAGTATTTT. Protein product: CASTTSGSTDTQYF.

The V and J genes are TRBV18 and TRBJ2-2; maybe TRBD2 (5 bases). V was pared by 3 bases and J by 7 bases, with 9 bases between. Germline V gene sequence: CDR1 KGHSH, CDR2 LQKENI. The CDR3 contains 13 residues. Written as DNA, the CDR3 is TGTGCCAGCTCACCGCCGGGGAACGGGGAGCTGTTTTTT. Its protein product is CASSPPGNGELFF. Variable domain in full (rest from reference TRBV18 and TRBJ2-2): NAGVMQNPRHLVRRRGQEARLRCSPMKGHSHVYWYRQLPEEGLKFMVYLQKENIIDESGMPKERFSAEFPKEGPSILRIQQVVRGDSAAYFCASSPPGNGELFFGEGSRLTVL.

The chain has TRBV6-1 and TRBJ1-2; maybe TRBD1 (5 bases). Germline CDR1 is MNHNS and CDR2 is SASEGT. The V end was cut by 4 bases, the J end by 1 base, with 16 bases between. The CDR3 has 16 amino acids. This CDR3 is CASSGQHRMGNYGYTF. The CDR3 coding sequence is TGTGCCAGCAGTGGACAACACAGGATGGGTAACTATGGCTACACCTTC.

The CDR3 is CASSPPGTGAFEAFF. In nucleotides, the CDR3 is TGTGCCAGCAGCCCACCCGGGACAGGGGCCTTTGAAGCTTTCTTT. The rearrangement uses TRBV5-4 and TRBJ1-1; 10 positions agree with TRBD1. Germline CDR1 SGHNT, CDR2 YYREEE (reference sequence). With V trimmed by 4 bases and J by 7 bases, 10 bases remained unmatched. This CDR3 is built from 15 residues.

A word on this clone: This specimen includes other DNA sequences encoding the same CDR3. The chain has TRBV6-5 and TRBJ1-4, with TRBD1 identical over 8 bases. The germline gives CDR1 MNHEY, CDR2 SVGAGI. The CDR3 has 14 residues. The V segment lost 3 bases and the J segment 8 bases; nucleotides outside the gene matches: 5. Here the CDR3 DNA reads TGTGCCAGCAGTTATGACAGGGGAGGCGAAAAACTGTTTTTT. Amino acids: CASSYDRGGEKLFF.

The V and J genes are TRBV7-2 and TRBJ1-2; 8 positions agree with TRBD1. The germline V gene encodes CDR1 SGHTA and CDR2 FQGNSA. V was pared by 2 bases and J by 1 base, with 3 bases of the junction left unmatched. This CDR3 spans 15 amino acids. The CDR3 DNA reads as TGTGCCAGCAGCTTATCAGGGGGCGATAACTATGGCTACACCTTC. Its protein is CASSLSGGDNYGYTF.

This chain uses TRBV14 with TRBJ1-2; D is ambiguous. The germline CDR1 and CDR2 sequences are SGHDN and FVKESK. Trimming shortened V by 0 bases and J by 6 bases, and 17 bases separated the two germline ends. The CDR3 sequence is 16 residues long. The CDR3 region has the DNA TGTGCCAGCAGCCAAGATCGGGAACTCCGCTCCGATGGCTACACCTTC. Its translation: CASSQDRELRSDGYTF.

The chain combines TRBV18 with TRBJ1-1, with a possible D match to TRBD1 (6 bases). Trimming removed 6 bases at V and 1 base at J, with 9 bases between. In germline, CDR1 is KGHSH, CDR2 LQKENI. This CDR3 region has 13 residues. Written as DNA, the CDR3 is TGTGCCAGCTCGCGGACAGAGAACACTGAAGCTTTCTTT. Its translation is CASSRTENTEAFF. Drawing the rest from reference TRBV18 and TRBJ1-1, the complete variable domain is NAGVMQNPRHLVRRRGQEARLRCSPMKGHSHVYWYRQLPEEGLKFMVYLQKENIIDESGMPKERFSAEFPKEGPSILRIQQVVRGDSAAYFCASSRTENTEAFFGQGTRLTVV.

The CDR3 spells CASSQGLVPGTDTQYF. The CDR3 DNA reads TGTGCCAGCAGCCAGGGACTAGTCCCTGGCACAGATACGCAGTATTTT. The genes are TRBV14 and TRBJ2-3; 8 nucleotides match TRBD2. The germline CDR1 and CDR2 sequences are SGHDN and FVKESK. There are 16 residues in the CDR3. The V gene end was trimmed by 3 bases and the J gene end by 1 base; junction bases not matched to a gene: 6. Full variable domain (rest looked up from reference TRBV14 and TRBJ2-3): EAGVTQFPSHSVIEKGQTVTLRCDPISGHDNLYWYRRVMGKEIKFLLHFVKESKQDESGMPNNRFLAERTGGTYSTLKVQPAELEDSGVYFCASSQGLVPGTDTQYFGPGTRLTVL.